This TCR beta chain came from a study of T cell responses to AZD1222 COVID-19 vaccine. The repertoire was sequenced with immunoSEQ multiplex PCR; TCRdb's copy has only in-frame clones and lacks some. The sample lists about 77,000 clones, more than 85% occurring once. Study-level points and caveats: All repertoire sampling was performed exclusively after the peak T cell response. Only a handful of AZD1222 recipients, five to seven in all, had baseline seropositivity.

Pooling covered second doses at about 4 or about 12 weeks. A word on this clone: The antigen is unknown. A junction boundary mismatches the germline segment, possibly from a read error.

The germline V gene has CDR1 SGHDN and CDR2 FVKESK. The CDR3 is 15 amino acids. The chain couples TRBV14 to TRBJ1-6; 7 nucleotides match TRBD1. The sequencing used peripheral blood, collected 28 days after the second AZD1222 dose. This clonotype was sampled from an adult who received the AZD1222 COVID-19 vaccine. The CDR3 sequence: CASSPRGSFNSPLHF. As DNA, the CDR3 is TGTGCCAGCAGCCCCAGGGGGTCCTTTAATTCACCCCTCCACTTT.